Shown below are 5 T cell receptor beta chains from a single sample sequenced in a study of OX40 agonist ivuxolimab in advanced cancers. The method was immunoSEQ multiplex PCR; TCRdb's version includes in-frame clones alone and lacks a portion of them. The sample shows fewer than 85,000 clones, just under 90% of them seen only once. The material sequenced was CD4+ or CD8+ T cells sorted from blood, taken in a trial of the OX40 agonist ivuxolimab. All receptors derive from an adult with an advanced solid tumor such as melanoma, head and neck, liver or kidney cancer.

This sequence joins TRBV19 and TRBJ1-5; D gene uncertain. Trimming removed 7 bases at V and 2 bases at J, with 9 bases between. This CDR3 has 13 amino acids. CDR1 and CDR2 (germline): LNHDA, SQIVND (reference sequence). Written as DNA, the CDR3 is TGTGCCAGTACCTTTACAGGCAATCAGCCCCAGCATTTT. This gives the protein CASTFTGNQPQHF.

The rearrangement joins TRBV2 to TRBJ1-1; D call uncertain. Germline values: CDR1 SNHLY, CDR2 FYNNEI. Trimming shortened V by 5 bases and J by 0 bases, and 7 bases separated the two germline ends. CDR3 length: 13 amino acids. Written as DNA, the CDR3 is TGTGCCAGCAGTACCTCCCTGAACACTGAAGCTTTCTTT. As protein: CASSTSLNTEAFF.

This sequence joins TRBV10-3 and TRBJ2-7, with TRBD2 identical over 8 bases. CDR1 ENHRY and CDR2 SYGVKD come from the germline V gene. The CDR3 totals 12 residues. J gave up 2 bases and V 8 bases, and 2 bases lay outside the gene matches. CDR3 sequence: CAIRGGPYEQYF. DNA of the CDR3: TGTGCCATCCGGGGGGGGCCCTACGAGCAGTACTTC.

This clone was seen just once. The rearrangement uses TRBV19 and TRBJ2-2; D not certain. This CDR3 has 15 amino acids. Trimming pared 1 base from V and 4 bases from J, leaving 10 bases between. The germline gives CDR1 LNHDA, CDR2 SQIVND (reference sequence). CDR3 residues: CASSIGVVVTGELFF. The DNA of the CDR3 is TGTGCCAGTAGTATAGGAGTAGTTGTCACCGGGGAGCTGTTTTTT.

A word on this clone: A read error may account for a junction end that differs from germline. The chain is built from TRBV4-2 and TRBJ1-1, with 7 bases fitting TRBD1. Germline values: CDR1 LGHNA, CDR2 YNFKEQ. The CDR3 is made up of 13 amino acids. The CDR3 loop is CASSQDRKLGQIF. Here the CDR3 DNA reads TGTGCCAGCAGCCAAGATCGGAAATTGGGACAGATCTTT.